The 20 T cell receptor beta chains below were found in one sample sequenced in a study of long-term antiretroviral therapy in people with HIV. Runs used v3.0 of the immunoSEQ assay and were done at survey level. TCRdb's copy holds only in-frame clones and misses some; the assay was immunoSEQ multiplex PCR. The sample yields fewer than 30,000 clones, over 70% seen once. This sample comprised unsorted PBMCs, obtained 2.1 years after starting antiretroviral therapy. Receptors originate from a man aged 30 to 45 with HIV.

The rearrangement uses TRBV5-6 and TRBJ2-5; TRBD1 aligns across 8 bases. The CDR3 covers 18 residues. Germline assignment: CDR1 SGHDT and CDR2 YYEEEE. Trimming removed 4 bases from V and 1 base from J; junction bases left unmatched: 15. The CDR3 coding sequence is TGTGCCAGCAGCATGGGCCGTTACACCGGGACAGGCCAAGAGACCCAGTACTTC. This encodes CASSMGRYTGTGQETQYF.

This clone occurred a few times. The chain links TRBV4-1 to TRBJ1-5; D ambiguous. Between the trimmed V and J ends, which lost 0 bases and 5 bases, there was a span of 8 bases. This CDR3 is 14 amino acids long. CDR1 MGHRA and CDR2 YSYEKL come from the germline V gene. CDR3 sequence: CASSQEAGYQPQHF. The CDR3 DNA sequence: TGCGCCAGCAGCCAAGAGGCGGGTTATCAGCCCCAGCATTTT.

This clone came up a few times. The chain combines TRBV2 with TRBJ1-6, with D hard to call. Per germline, CDR1 SNHLY and CDR2 FYNNEI. V lost 6 bases and J lost 2, with 8 bases in between. This CDR3 is built from 14 residues. This chain's CDR3 is CASRTDAYNSPLHF. The CDR3 DNA sequence: TGTGCCAGCAGGACCGACGCCTATAATTCACCCCTCCACTTT.

The chain employs TRBV10-3 and TRBJ2-7, with 13 bases identical to TRBD2. V shed 4 bases and J 3 bases; nucleotides not matched to a gene: 0. CDR1 ENHRY and CDR2 SYGVKD come from the germline V gene. There are 14 residues in the CDR3. The CDR3 here is CAISGTSGGYEQYF. The CDR3 coding sequence is TGTGCCATCAGTGGGACTAGCGGGGGCTACGAGCAGTACTTC.

This chain joins TRBV29-1 and TRBJ2-3; 10 positions match TRBD2. The CDR3 sequence is 15 residues long. The junction had 7 bases not matched to a gene; V was cut back by 7 bases and J by 0 bases. Germline V gene lookup returns CDR1 SQVTM and CDR2 ANQGSEA. CDR3 residues: CSGRSGRESTDTQYF. The CDR3 DNA reads as TGCAGCGGACGCAGCGGGAGGGAAAGCACAGATACGCAGTATTTT.

V gene TRBV14 combines with J gene TRBJ2-2; D gene ambiguous. CDR1 and CDR2 (germline): SGHDN, FVKESK. The V end lost 5 bases, the J end lost 0 bases, and 7 bases lay between the germline ends. CDR3 length: 14 residues. The chain's CDR3 is CASSTTANTGELFF. DNA of the CDR3: TGTGCCAGCAGCACCACAGCGAACACCGGGGAGCTGTTTTTT.

This chain joins TRBV6-5 and TRBJ1-5; unclear D gene. The V gene's germline CDR1 is MNHEY and CDR2 SVGAGI. This CDR3 contains 14 residues. Between the trimmed V and J ends, which lost 5 bases and 4 bases, there was a span of 12 bases. The CDR3 DNA sequence: TGTGCCAGCAGTAGGGCACAAGGTAATCAGCCCCAGCATTTT. Amino acid sequence: CASSRAQGNQPQHF.

The gene calls are TRBV19 and TRBJ2-7; no clear D gene. CDR1 is LNHDA, CDR2 SQIVND, per germline (reference sequence). The CDR3 has 13 amino acids. Trimming removed 5 bases from V and 1 base from J, with 9 bases in between. The CDR3 is CASSRLDSYEQYF. CDR3 DNA: TGTGCCAGTAGTCGACTGGATTCCTACGAGCAGTACTTC.

This chain uses TRBV11-2 with TRBJ1-1, with D tentatively TRBD1 (5 bases). The ends were cut back, 6 bases at V and 4 bases at J, with 15 bases in the middle. Germline V gives CDR1 SGHAT, CDR2 FQNNGV. The length of the CDR3 is 14 residues. DNA of the CDR3: TGTGCCAGCAGGGACGGTATGACAGCCACTGAAGCTTTCTTT. It encodes CASRDGMTATEAFF.

V is TRBV30 and J is TRBJ2-3, with 10 bases identical to TRBD1. The V gene end was trimmed by 1 base and the J gene end by 2 bases; junction bases not matched to a gene: 3. CDR3 length: 15 amino acids. Germline assignment: CDR1 GTSNPN and CDR2 SVGIG (reference sequence). The CDR3 bases are TGTGCCTGGAGTGCAGGACAGGGGGTCACAGATACGCAGTATTTT. It specifies CAWSAGQGVTDTQYF.

This clone has just a few counts. This chain uses TRBV2 with TRBJ1-6, with TRBD1 matching 9 bases. Germline lookup yields CDR1 SNHLY and CDR2 FYNNEI. Germline trimming cut 5 bases from V and 10 bases from J; bases unmatched to any gene: 6. There are 14 residues in the CDR3. CDR3 sequence reads: CASSLRDRDSPLHF. The CDR3 nucleotides are TGTGCCAGCAGTCTACGGGACAGGGACTCACCCCTCCACTTT.

V is TRBV6-1 and J is TRBJ1-2; the D gene is possibly TRBD1 (5 bases). V gave up 3 bases and J gave up 5 bases, with 10 bases separating them. The germline gives CDR1 MNHNS, CDR2 SASEGT. This CDR3 comprises 13 residues. The CDR3 here is CASSDWGNYGYTF. As DNA, the CDR3 is TGTGCCAGCAGTGACTGGGGGAATTATGGCTACACCTTC.

The chain couples TRBV4-3 to TRBJ2-1, with 9 bases matching TRBD2. The CDR3 loop spans 16 amino acids. Looked up from germline, CDR1 is LGHNA and CDR2 is YSLEER. V gave up 0 bases and J gave up 7 bases; unmatched junction bases: 7. The CDR3 sequence: CASSQDLAGGENEQFF. CDR3 coding DNA: TGCGCCAGCAGCCAAGATCTGGCGGGAGGGGAGAATGAGCAGTTCTTC.

This sequence joins TRBV7-9 and TRBJ2-5, with D possibly TRBD2 on 6 matching bases. The DNA end lines up better with TRBJ2-7; the J call may be wrong. Per the germline V gene, CDR1 is SEHNR and CDR2 is FQNEAQ (reference sequence). The CDR3 is 12 residues long. CDR3 residues: CASSTTRYEQYF. CDR3 nucleotide sequence: TGTGCCAGCAGCACGACTAGGTACGAGCAGTACTTC.

This clone is a singleton in its sample. The rearrangement links TRBV6-5 to TRBJ1-2; tentatively, D is TRBD1 (5 bases). The CDR3 consists of 15 residues. V shed 4 bases and J shed 4 bases, with 16 bases lying between them. Per germline, CDR1 MNHEY and CDR2 SVGAGI. The CDR3 nucleotides read TGTGCCAGCAGTTCGGGGGTGGCAAGGAGCTATGGCTACACCTTC. Translation: CASSSGVARSYGYTF.

This clone was seen just once. The chain recombines TRBV2 with TRBJ2-3; the match to TRBD2 covers 10 bases. V was pared by 7 bases and J by 4 bases, with 8 bases of the junction left unmatched. Germline CDR1 is SNHLY and CDR2 is FYNNEI. The CDR3 spans 15 residues. The CDR3 nucleotides read TGTGCCAGCATGGAGTGGCTAGCGGGAGCAGATACGCAGTATTTT. It specifies CASMEWLAGADTQYF.

The V and J genes are TRBV29-1 and TRBJ2-7, with TRBD2 identical over 8 bases. This CDR3 region has 13 residues. From germline, CDR1 is SQVTM and CDR2 ANQGSEA. The ends lost 4 bases at V and 6 bases at J; junction bases unmatched: 8. CDR3 amino acids: CSVGAGEHSEQYF. Written as DNA, the CDR3 is TGCAGCGTTGGAGCGGGAGAACATTCCGAGCAGTACTTC.

V usage is TRBV6-1 and J usage is TRBJ1-6; weak D call: TRBD1 (5 bases). The CDR3 consists of 15 residues. Germline V CDR1 and CDR2: MNHNS, SASEGT. Deletions cut 7 bases from V and 7 bases from J, with 17 bases between. The CDR3 loop is CASIPVRGYNSPLHF. DNA of the CDR3: TGTGCCAGCATTCCAGTGCGGGGGTACAATTCACCCCTCCACTTT.

This chain uses TRBV5-6 with TRBJ2-7, with 9 bases identical to TRBD2. The CDR3 spans 15 residues. Germline CDR1 is SGHDT and CDR2 is YYEEEE. Unmatched junction bases numbered 9, after V lost 5 bases and J lost 3 bases. The CDR3 DNA sequence: TGTGCCAGCAGTCTTGGAGCGGGGGGTTACTACGAGCAGTACTTC. It translates to CASSLGAGGYYEQYF.

The CDR3 is CASSFSGKKMNTEAFF. The CDR3 DNA follows: TGTGCCAGCAGTTTTTCGGGCAAAAAAATGAACACTGAAGCTTTCTTT. This rearrangement joins TRBV28 to TRBJ1-1; D unclear. This CDR3 is built from 16 residues. The V gene's germline CDR1 is MDHEN and CDR2 SYDVKM. The V end lost 3 bases, the J end lost 0 bases, and 14 bases lay between the germline ends.